One and the same sample provided the 16 T cell receptor beta chains below, sequenced in a study of vaccination effects on CD4 cells after COVID-19. Assay: immunoSEQ multiplex PCR; the TCRdb copy retains only in-frame clones and omits some. This table holds about 40,000 clones, under 75% found once. Their antigens remain unidentified. Sequencing in the ViraFEST assay came after antigen-specific CD4+ T cells had been expanded with viral peptide pools, which were used to stimulate PBMC. Subsequent to approximately 11 days of culture, CD4+ T cells were isolated. Previously uninfected by SARS-CoV-2, the vaccine recipients also showed negative nucleocapsid antibodies. Material: CD4+ T cells from PBMCs cultured with SARS-CoV-2 spike peptides, obtained before COVID-19 vaccination. The receptors shown here come from a human donor who received a COVID-19 vaccine.

This chain uses TRBV6-2 or TRBV6-3 with TRBJ2-7; 8 nucleotides agree with TRBD2. V lost 0 bases, J lost 2 bases, and 3 bases stayed unmatched. The germline V gene has CDR1 MNHEY and CDR2 SVGEGT. The CDR3 has 15 residues. CDR3 DNA: TGTGCCAGCAGTTACTCTAGCGGGGACGCCTACGAGCAGTACTTC. Translation gives CASSYSSGDAYEQYF.

The V call is TRBV19, the J call TRBJ2-2; 7 bases line up with TRBD2. Germline V gene data show CDR1 as LNHDA and CDR2 as SQIVND (reference sequence). J gave up 0 bases and V 6 bases, and 10 bases lay outside the gene matches. There are 17 residues in the CDR3. CDR3 protein: CASSHPTSQANTGELFF. CDR3 nucleotide sequence: TGTGCCAGTAGCCACCCGACTAGCCAAGCGAACACCGGGGAGCTGTTTTTT.

This sequence joins TRBV14 and TRBJ1-3; D gene unclear. CDR1 is SGHDN and CDR2 is FVKESK in the germline V gene. The CDR3 extends over 15 amino acids. Trimming took 4 bases from V and 0 from J, leaving 10 bases between them. The CDR3 region is CASSPVGSSGNTIYF. In nucleotides, the CDR3 is TGTGCCAGCAGCCCCGTGGGCAGCTCTGGAAACACCATATATTTT.

This chain connects TRBV18 to TRBJ2-1; TRBD2 matches at 15 bases. CDR1 and CDR2 (germline): KGHSH, LQKENI. The V and J ends lost 0 bases and 10 bases, in that order; junction bases with no gene match: 13. This CDR3 region has 19 residues. Here the CDR3 DNA reads TGTGCCAGCTCACCACCATCCGGGACTAGCGGGGGGTTGAAAGGCGAGCAGTTCTTC. Its translation: CASSPPSGTSGGLKGEQFF.

This sequence joins TRBV7-2 and TRBJ2-5, with TRBD2 matching 11 bases. Trimming cost V 8 bases and J 1 base; bases outside gene matches: 6. CDR3 length equals 15 residues. The germline V gene encodes CDR1 SGHTA and CDR2 FQGNSA. The CDR3 loop is CASGLTSGSQETQYF. In DNA, the CDR3 is TGTGCCAGCGGACTTACTAGCGGGAGCCAAGAGACCCAGTACTTC.

The chain couples TRBV19 to TRBJ1-1, with D perhaps matching TRBD1 (5 bases). Per germline, CDR1 LNHDA and CDR2 SQIVND (reference sequence). The V end lost 4 bases, the J end lost 1 base, and 13 bases lay between the germline ends. This CDR3 region has 15 residues. In DNA, the CDR3 is TGTGCCAGTAGTACCTACGCCGGACAGAACACTGAAGCTTTCTTT. This sequence encodes CASSTYAGQNTEAFF.

V and J are TRBV28 and TRBJ2-1; 12 nucleotides agree with TRBD2. Germline loops: CDR1 MDHEN, CDR2 SYDVKM. This CDR3 comprises 16 residues. With V trimmed by 6 bases and J by 8 bases, 11 bases remained unmatched. CDR3 DNA: TGTGCCAGCAGCACCCTAGCGGGAGGGGAGTCGGATGAGCAGTTCTTC. Translation gives CASSTLAGGESDEQFF.

This chain links TRBV30 with TRBJ1-2, with 7 positions matching TRBD1. The CDR3 runs to 15 residues. Germline V gene data show CDR1 as GTSNPN and CDR2 as SVGIG (reference sequence). J was trimmed by 4 bases and V by 4 bases; bases with no gene match: 12. CDR3 residues: CAWTGGGRRLYGYTF. As DNA, the CDR3 is TGTGCCTGGACTGGAGGGGGCAGGCGCCTCTATGGCTACACCTTC.

The chain joins TRBV6-1 to TRBJ1-2; D remains ambiguous. Trimming took off 2 bases at V and 1 base at J, with 8 bases between the two ends. Germline values: CDR1 MNHNS, CDR2 SASEGT. CDR3 length: 14 residues. CDR3 residues: CASSETTFNYGYTF. CDR3 DNA: TGTGCCAGCAGTGAAACTACATTTAACTATGGCTACACCTTC.

The CDR3: CASSISTAAPNTEAFF. CDR3 coding DNA: TGTGCCAGTAGTATAAGCACAGCGGCCCCGAACACTGAAGCTTTCTTT. V is TRBV19 and J is TRBJ1-1; D unclear. Germline CDR1 is LNHDA and CDR2 is SQIVND (reference sequence). Deletions cut 2 bases from V and 1 base from J, with 14 bases between. There are 16 residues in the CDR3.

The chain combines TRBV7-2 with TRBJ1-2, with D possibly TRBD1 on 6 matching bases. This CDR3 contains 13 residues. The V end was cut by 2 bases, the J end by 8 bases, with 12 bases between. Per germline, CDR1 SGHTA and CDR2 FQGNSA. CDR3 residues: CASSLRGSNGYTF. CDR3 in DNA: TGTGCCAGCAGCTTAAGGGGGTCTAACGGCTACACCTTC.

The J gene is TRBJ2-6, the V gene TRBV19, with D uncertain. The germline CDR1 and CDR2 sequences are LNHDA and SQIVND (reference sequence). The CDR3 has 16 residues. V dropped 1 base and J dropped 5 bases, with 12 bases sitting between them. The CDR3 DNA follows: TGTGCCAGTAGTATAGGTGAAGGTGGGTGGGCCAACGTCCTGACTTTC. As protein: CASSIGEGGWANVLTF.

The chain employs TRBV28 and TRBJ2-1, with 13 nucleotides matching TRBD2. The CDR3 covers 17 residues. With 1 base clipped from V and 8 bases from J, the junction kept 8 bases outside the gene matches. The germline V gene has CDR1 MDHEN and CDR2 SYDVKM. The CDR3 protein is CASSLYPLAGGHDEQFF. The DNA for the CDR3 is TGTGCCAGCAGTTTATATCCACTAGCGGGAGGGCACGATGAGCAGTTCTTC.

The chain links TRBV11-2 to TRBJ2-7, with 8 bases matching TRBD2. V gave up 5 bases and J gave up 2 bases; unmatched junction bases: 5. The CDR3 runs 14 residues. The germline V gene has CDR1 SGHAT and CDR2 FQNNGV. The CDR3 sequence: CASSPIAGPYEQYF. The DNA of the CDR3 is TGTGCCAGCAGCCCAATAGCGGGACCCTACGAGCAGTACTTC.

This chain uses TRBV30 with TRBJ1-1; 7 bases fit TRBD1. The CDR3 is 13 residues long. Germline V lookup: CDR1 GTSNPN, CDR2 SVGIG (reference sequence). The V gene end was trimmed by 8 bases and the J gene end by 2 bases; junction bases not matched to a gene: 8. CDR3 in DNA: TGTGCCGGGAACCGGGACAGCAACACTGAAGCTTTCTTT. Translation: CAGNRDSNTEAFF. Complete variable domain (other parts from reference TRBV30 and TRBJ1-1): SQTIHQWPATLVQPVGSPLSLECTVEGTSNPNLYWYRQAAGRGLQLLFYSVGIGQISSEVPQNLSASRPQDRQFILSSKKLLLSDSGFYLCAGNRDSNTEAFFGQGTRLTVV.

The rearrangement joins TRBV3-1 (or the pseudogene TRBV3-2) to TRBJ2-5; 11 bases match TRBD2. CDR1 is LGHDT, CDR2 YNNKEL, per germline (reference sequence). The CDR3 covers 15 residues. J gave up 3 bases and V 4 bases, and 4 bases lay outside the gene matches. CDR3 amino acids: CASSPGGLAEETQYF. The CDR3 DNA follows: TGTGCCAGCAGCCCCGGGGGACTAGCGGAAGAGACCCAGTACTTC.